The T cell receptor (beta chain) under discussion was sequenced for a study of human T cells and chemical hapten exposure. Study as a whole: Donors were sensitized with 2% DPC on the upper inner arm. General observations from the study: Versus controls, expanded TCRs had significantly more large CDR3 similarity clusters.

Only a few counts were recorded for this clonotype. Its matching antigen is unknown. As handled by the study authors: Samples held a median of 95,638 TCRs, range roughly 20,000–750,000. One entry per CDR3 protein results from TCRdb running MiXCR on the RACE reads. TCRdb's processing, not the authors', yielded these V and J calls. The profile shows a few hundred thousand distinct CDR3 sequences, just under 8% of them singletons. The V end lost 0 bases, the J end lost 7 bases, and 10 bases lay between the germline ends. The CDR3 is made up of 14 amino acids. As for time point: pre-sensitization, week 0. Documented treatment: therapeutic diphenylcyclopropenone sensitization with weekly scalp DPC. Researchers extracted total RNA from unfractionated whole blood.

The receptor was isolated from a man aged 18 to 35 with alopecia areata. Some clones in this sample may be carry-over from other donors' samples. The rearrangement links TRBV12-3 or TRBV12-4 to TRBJ1-5, with D unresolved. The sequenced sample was whole blood, obtained in connection with sensitization to the hapten diphenylcyclopropenone (DPC). In DNA, the CDR3 is TGTGCCAGCAGTTTAGCAGGGAAAGAGCAGCCCCAGCATTTT. Its protein product is CASSLAGKEQPQHF.